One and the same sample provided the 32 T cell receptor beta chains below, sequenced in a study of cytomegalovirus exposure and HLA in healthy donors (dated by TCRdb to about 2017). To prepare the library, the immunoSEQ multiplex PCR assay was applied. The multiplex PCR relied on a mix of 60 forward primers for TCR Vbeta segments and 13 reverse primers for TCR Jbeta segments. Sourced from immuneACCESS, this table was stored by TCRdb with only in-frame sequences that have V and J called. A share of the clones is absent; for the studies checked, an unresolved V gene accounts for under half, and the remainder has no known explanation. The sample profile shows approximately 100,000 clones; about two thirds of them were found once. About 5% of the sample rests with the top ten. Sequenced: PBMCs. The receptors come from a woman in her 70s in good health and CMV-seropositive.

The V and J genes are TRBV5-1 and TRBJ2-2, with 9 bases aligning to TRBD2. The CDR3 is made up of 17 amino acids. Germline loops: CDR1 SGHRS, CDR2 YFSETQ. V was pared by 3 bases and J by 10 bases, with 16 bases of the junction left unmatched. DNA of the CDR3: TGCGCCAGCAGCTCGGGACTAGCCTCTGGTACACCGGTGGAGCTGTTTTTT. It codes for CASSSGLASGTPVELFF.

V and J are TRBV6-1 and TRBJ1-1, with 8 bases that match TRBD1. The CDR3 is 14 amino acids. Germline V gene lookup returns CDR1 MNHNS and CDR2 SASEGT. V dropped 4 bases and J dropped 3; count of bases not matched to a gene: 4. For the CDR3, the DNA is TGTGCCAGCAGTGGGGGGACAGGCTACACTGAAGCTTTCTTT. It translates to CASSGGTGYTEAFF.

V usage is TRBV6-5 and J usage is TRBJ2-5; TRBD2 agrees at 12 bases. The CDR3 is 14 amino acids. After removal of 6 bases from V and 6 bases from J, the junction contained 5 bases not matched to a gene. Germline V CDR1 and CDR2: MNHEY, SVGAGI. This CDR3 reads CASSPTSGGKTQYF. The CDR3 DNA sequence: TGTGCCAGCAGCCCAACTAGCGGGGGGAAGACCCAGTACTTC.

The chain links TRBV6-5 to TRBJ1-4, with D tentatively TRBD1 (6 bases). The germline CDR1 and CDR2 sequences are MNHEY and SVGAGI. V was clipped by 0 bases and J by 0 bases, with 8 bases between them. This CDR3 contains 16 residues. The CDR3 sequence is CASSYSTGPTNEKLFF. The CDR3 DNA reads TGTGCCAGCAGTTACTCCACAGGGCCAACTAATGAAAAACTGTTTTTT.

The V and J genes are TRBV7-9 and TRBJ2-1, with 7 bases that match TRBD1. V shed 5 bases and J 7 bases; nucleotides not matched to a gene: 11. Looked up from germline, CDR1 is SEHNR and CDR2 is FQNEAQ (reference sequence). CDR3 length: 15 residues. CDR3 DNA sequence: TGTGCCAGCAGCGGACAGGCGGCCGCCTTTAATGAGCAGTTCTTC. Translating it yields CASSGQAAAFNEQFF.

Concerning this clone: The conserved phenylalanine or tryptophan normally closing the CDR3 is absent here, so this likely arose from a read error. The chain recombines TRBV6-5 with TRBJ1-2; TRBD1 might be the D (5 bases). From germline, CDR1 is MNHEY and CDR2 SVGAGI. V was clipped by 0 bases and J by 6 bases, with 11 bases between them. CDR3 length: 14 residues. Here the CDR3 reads CASSYSGGNDGYTV. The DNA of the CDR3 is TGTGCCAGCAGTTACTCGGGGGGGAACGATGGCTACACCGTC.

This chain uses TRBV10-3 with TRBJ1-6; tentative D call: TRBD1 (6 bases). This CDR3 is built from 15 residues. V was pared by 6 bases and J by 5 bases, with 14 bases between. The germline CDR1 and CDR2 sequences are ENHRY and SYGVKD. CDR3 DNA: TGTGCCATCAGCAATAACAGGGTGGATAATTCACCCCTCCACTTT. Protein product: CAISNNRVDNSPLHF.

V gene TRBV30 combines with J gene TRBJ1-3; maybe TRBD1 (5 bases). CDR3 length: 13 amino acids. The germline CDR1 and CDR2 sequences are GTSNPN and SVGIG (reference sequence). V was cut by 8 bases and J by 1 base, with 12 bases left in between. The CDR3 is CAAGGESGNTIYF. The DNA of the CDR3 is TGTGCCGCCGGGGGGGAATCTGGAAACACCATATATTTT.

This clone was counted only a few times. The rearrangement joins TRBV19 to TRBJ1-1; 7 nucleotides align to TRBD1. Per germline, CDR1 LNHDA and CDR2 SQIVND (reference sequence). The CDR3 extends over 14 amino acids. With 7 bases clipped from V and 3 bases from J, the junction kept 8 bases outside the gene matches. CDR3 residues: CASKRRGPDTEAFF. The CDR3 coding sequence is TGTGCCAGTAAAAGAAGGGGGCCTGACACTGAAGCTTTCTTT. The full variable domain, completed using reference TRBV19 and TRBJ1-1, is DGGITQSPKYLFRKEGQNVTLSCEQNLNHDAMYWYRQDPGQGLRLIYYSQIVNDFQKGDIAEGYSVSREKKESFPLTVTSAQKNPTAFYLCASKRRGPDTEAFFGQGTRLTVV.

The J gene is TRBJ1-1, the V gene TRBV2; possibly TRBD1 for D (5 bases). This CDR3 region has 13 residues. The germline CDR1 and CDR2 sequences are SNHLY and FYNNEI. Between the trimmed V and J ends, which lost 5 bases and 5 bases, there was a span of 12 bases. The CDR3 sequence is CASSTQTVTEAFF. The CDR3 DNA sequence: TGTGCCAGCAGTACACAGACAGTAACTGAAGCTTTCTTT.

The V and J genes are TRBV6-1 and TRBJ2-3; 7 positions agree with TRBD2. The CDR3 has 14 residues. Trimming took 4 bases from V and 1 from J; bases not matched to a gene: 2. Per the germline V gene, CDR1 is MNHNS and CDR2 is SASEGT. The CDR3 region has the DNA TGTGCCAGCAGTGTGGGGGGGGGCACAGATACGCAGTATTTT. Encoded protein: CASSVGGGTDTQYF.

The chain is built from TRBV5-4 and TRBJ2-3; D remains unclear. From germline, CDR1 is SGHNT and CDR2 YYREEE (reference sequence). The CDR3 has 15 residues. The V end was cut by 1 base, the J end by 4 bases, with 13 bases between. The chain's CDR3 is CASSLLWSGPDTQYF. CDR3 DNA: TGTGCCAGCAGCTTGTTGTGGTCAGGCCCAGATACGCAGTATTTT.

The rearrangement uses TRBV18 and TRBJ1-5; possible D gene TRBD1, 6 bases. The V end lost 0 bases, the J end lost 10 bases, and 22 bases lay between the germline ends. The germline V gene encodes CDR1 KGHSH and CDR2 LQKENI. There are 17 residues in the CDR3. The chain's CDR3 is CASSPPGLTGGSGPQHF. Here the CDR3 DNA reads TGTGCCAGCTCACCACCTGGGCTTACGGGGGGCTCAGGTCCCCAGCATTTT. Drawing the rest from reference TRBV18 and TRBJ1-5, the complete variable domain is NAGVMQNPRHLVRRRGQEARLRCSPMKGHSHVYWYRQLPEEGLKFMVYLQKENIIDESGMPKERFSAEFPKEGPSILRIQQVVRGDSAAYFCASSPPGLTGGSGPQHFGDGTRLSIL.

CDR3 sequence: CASSIDLSSSGNTIYF. The CDR3 nucleotides read TGTGCCAGTAGTATAGATCTCAGTTCCTCTGGAAACACCATATATTTT. The J gene is TRBJ1-3, the V gene TRBV19; D remains ambiguous. V lost 0 bases and J 0 bases, leaving 9 bases between the germline ends. Per the germline V gene, CDR1 is LNHDA and CDR2 is SQIVND (reference sequence). The CDR3 length is 16 residues.

The CDR3 nucleotides read TGTGCCAGCAGTGAAAATCTAGCGGGGACTCGGGAGACCCAGTACTTC. Its translation: CASSENLAGTRETQYF. V gene TRBV25-1 combines with J gene TRBJ2-5; 9 bases match TRBD2. The CDR3 is 16 amino acids. Germline V gene data show CDR1 as MGHDK and CDR2 as SYGVNS. Unmatched junction bases numbered 9, after V lost 2 bases and J lost 5 bases.

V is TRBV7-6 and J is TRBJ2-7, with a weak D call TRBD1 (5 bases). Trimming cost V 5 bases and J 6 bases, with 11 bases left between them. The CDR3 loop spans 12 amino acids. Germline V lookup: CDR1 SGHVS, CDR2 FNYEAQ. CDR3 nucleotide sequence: TGTGCCAGCAGCCTTTATGACAGCGAGCAGTACTTC. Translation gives CASSLYDSEQYF. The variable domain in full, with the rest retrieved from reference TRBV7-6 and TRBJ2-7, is GAGVSQSPRYKVTKRGQDVALRCDPISGHVSLYWYRQALGQGPEFLTYFNYEAQQDKSGLPNDRFSAERPEGSISTLTIQRTEQRDSAMYRCASSLYDSEQYFGPGTRLTVT.

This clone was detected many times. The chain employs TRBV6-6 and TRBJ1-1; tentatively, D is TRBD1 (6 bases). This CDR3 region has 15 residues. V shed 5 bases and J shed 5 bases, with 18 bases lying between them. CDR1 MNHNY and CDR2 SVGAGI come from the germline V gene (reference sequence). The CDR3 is CASSQQGWKKTEAFF. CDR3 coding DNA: TGTGCCAGCAGTCAACAGGGATGGAAGAAAACTGAAGCTTTCTTT.

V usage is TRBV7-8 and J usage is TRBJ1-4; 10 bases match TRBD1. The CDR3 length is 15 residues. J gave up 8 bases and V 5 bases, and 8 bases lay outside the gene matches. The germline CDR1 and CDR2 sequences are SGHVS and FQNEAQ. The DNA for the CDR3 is TGTGCCAGCAGCCACCACCGGGACAGGGGAGAAAAACTGTTTTTT. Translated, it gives CASSHHRDRGEKLFF.

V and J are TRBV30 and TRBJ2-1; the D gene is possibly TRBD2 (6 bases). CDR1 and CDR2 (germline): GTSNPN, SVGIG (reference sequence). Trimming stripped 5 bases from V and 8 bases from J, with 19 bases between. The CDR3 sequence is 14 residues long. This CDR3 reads CAWCLNGGRDEQFF. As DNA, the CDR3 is TGTGCCTGGTGTTTAAATGGAGGGCGGGATGAGCAGTTCTTC. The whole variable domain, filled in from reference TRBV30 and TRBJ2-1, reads SQTIHQWPATLVQPVGSPLSLECTVEGTSNPNLYWYRQAAGRGLQLLFYSVGIGQISSEVPQNLSASRPQDRQFILSSKKLLLSDSGFYLCAWCLNGGRDEQFFGPGTRLTVL.

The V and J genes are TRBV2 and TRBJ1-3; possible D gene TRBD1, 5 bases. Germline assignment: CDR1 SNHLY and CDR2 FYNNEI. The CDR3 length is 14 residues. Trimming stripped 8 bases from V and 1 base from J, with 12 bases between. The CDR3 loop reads CASGEGRSGNTIYF. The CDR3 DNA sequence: TGTGCCAGCGGGGAGGGGAGATCTGGAAACACCATATATTTT.

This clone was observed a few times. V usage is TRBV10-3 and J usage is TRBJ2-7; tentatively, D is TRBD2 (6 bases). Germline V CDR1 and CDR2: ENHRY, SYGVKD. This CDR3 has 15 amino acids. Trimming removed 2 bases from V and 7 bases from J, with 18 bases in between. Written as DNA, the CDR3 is TGTGCCATCAGTGAGGGAGGGTCAGCGGTCTATGAGCAGTACTTC. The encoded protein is CAISEGGSAVYEQYF.

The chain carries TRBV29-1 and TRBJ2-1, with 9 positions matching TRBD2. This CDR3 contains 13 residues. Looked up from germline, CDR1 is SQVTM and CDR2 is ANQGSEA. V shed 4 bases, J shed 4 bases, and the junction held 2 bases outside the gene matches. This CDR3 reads CSVVAGGYNEQFF. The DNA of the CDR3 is TGCAGCGTTGTCGCGGGGGGGTACAATGAGCAGTTCTTC.

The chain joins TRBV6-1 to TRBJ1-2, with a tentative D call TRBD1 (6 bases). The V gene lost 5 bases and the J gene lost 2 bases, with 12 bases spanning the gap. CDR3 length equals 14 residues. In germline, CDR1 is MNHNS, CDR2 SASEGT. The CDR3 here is CASSRTTGNYGYTF. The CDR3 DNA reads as TGTGCCAGCAGTCGAACGACAGGAAACTATGGCTACACCTTC.

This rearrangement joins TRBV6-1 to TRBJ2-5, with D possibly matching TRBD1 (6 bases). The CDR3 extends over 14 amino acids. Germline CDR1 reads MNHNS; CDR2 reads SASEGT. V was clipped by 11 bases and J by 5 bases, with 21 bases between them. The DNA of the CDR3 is TGTGCCGGAAGCAGGGGAATATATGCGGAGACCCAGTACTTC. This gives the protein CAGSRGIYAETQYF.

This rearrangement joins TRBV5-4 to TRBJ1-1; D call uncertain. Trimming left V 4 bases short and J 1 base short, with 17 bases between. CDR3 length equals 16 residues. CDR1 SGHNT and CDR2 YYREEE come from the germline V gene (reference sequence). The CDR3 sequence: CASSPGGGSQNTEAFF. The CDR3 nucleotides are TGTGCCAGCAGCCCTGGCGGTGGCAGTCAGAACACTGAAGCTTTCTTT.

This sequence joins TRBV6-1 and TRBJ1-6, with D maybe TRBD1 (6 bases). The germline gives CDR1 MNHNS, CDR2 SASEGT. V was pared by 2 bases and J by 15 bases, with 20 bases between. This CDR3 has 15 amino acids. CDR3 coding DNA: TGTGCCAGCAGTGAATACTCGGGACACTTGCTGCTCCTCCACTTT. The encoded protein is CASSEYSGHLLLLHF.

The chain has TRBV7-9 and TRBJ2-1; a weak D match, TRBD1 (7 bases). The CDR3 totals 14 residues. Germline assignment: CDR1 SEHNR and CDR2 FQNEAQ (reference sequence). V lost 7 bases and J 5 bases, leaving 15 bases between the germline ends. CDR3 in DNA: TGTGCCAGCAAGAGCGGAGGGGGCAACAATGAGCAGTTCTTC. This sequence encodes CASKSGGGNNEQFF.

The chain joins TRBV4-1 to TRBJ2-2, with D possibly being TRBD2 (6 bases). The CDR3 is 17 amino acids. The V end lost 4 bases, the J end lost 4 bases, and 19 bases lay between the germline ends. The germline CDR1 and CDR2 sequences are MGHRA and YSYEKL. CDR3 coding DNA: TGCGCCAGCAGCCCACAGGAGCGCGGGGCGGGCACCGGGGAGCTGTTTTTT. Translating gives CASSPQERGAGTGELFF.

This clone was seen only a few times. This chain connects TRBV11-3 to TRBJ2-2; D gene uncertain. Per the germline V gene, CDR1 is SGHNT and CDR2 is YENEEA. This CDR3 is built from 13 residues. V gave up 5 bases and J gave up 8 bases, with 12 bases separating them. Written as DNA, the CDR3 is TGTGCCAGCAGCCCTTGGAGCCTGGGGGAGCTGTTTTTT. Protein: CASSPWSLGELFF.

The CDR3 bases are TGTGCCAGCAGCCAAGATGAGGCGGGGGGGTACCAAGAGACCCAGTACTTC. The encoded protein is CASSQDEAGGYQETQYF. This chain uses TRBV11-3 with TRBJ2-5; 9 bases are a match to TRBD2. Germline values: CDR1 SGHNT, CDR2 YENEEA. Trimming cost V 5 bases and J 0 bases; bases outside gene matches: 10. The CDR3 totals 17 residues.

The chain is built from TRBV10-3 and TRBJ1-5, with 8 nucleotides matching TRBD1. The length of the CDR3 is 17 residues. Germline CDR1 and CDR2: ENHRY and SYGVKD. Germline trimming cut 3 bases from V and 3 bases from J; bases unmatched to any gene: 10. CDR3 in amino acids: CAISDGTGYGNNQPQHF. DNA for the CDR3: TGTGCCATCAGTGACGGGACAGGATATGGTAACAATCAGCCCCAGCATTTT.

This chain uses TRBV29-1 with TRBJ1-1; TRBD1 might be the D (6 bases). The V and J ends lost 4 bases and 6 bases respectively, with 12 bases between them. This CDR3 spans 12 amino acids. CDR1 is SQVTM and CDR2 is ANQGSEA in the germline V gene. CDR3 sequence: CSVVRGAAEAFF. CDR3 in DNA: TGCAGCGTTGTCAGGGGCGCGGCTGAAGCTTTCTTT.